A selection of T cell receptor beta chains follows, all from one sample in a study of T cells in Graves' hyperthyroidism and ophthalmopathy. TCRdb re-called the multiplex PCR reads through MiXCR, storing one row per CDR3 protein. The sample lists almost 350,000 distinct CDR3 sequences, around 18% seen once, with around a sixth in the top ten. Sequencing input: blood. These receptor sequences come from a woman aged 35 to 49 with Graves' ophthalmopathy. The CDR3 runs from the conserved cysteine through the conserved F or W. D genes are given only for firm matches. For some rows the clone size is stated as once, few or many, or as a class when expanded; others skip it.

D | size | J | V | DNA | CDR3
- | many | TRBJ2-7 | TRBV7-3 | TGTGCCAGCAGCTTAAATTGGGGCTACGAGCAGTACTTC | CASSLNWGYEQYF
- | - | TRBJ2-7 | TRBV3-1 | TGTGCCAGCAGCCAAGTCGGCGGGTCATGGTACTTC | CASSQVGGSWYF
- | few | TRBJ2-5 | TRBV12-3/TRBV12-4 | TGTGCCACAAGGGTTGGCGAGACCCAGTACTTC | CATRVGETQYF
TRBD1 | many | TRBJ1-2 | TRBV3-1 | TGTGCCAGCAGACATTCCCTGGACAGGGAAGCTGGCTACACCTTC | CASRHSLDREAGYTF
- | many | TRBJ2-7 | TRBV20-1 | TGCAGTGCTGTAAGAGGTGGGAGCTACGAGCAGTACTTC | CSAVRGGSYEQYF
- | many | TRBJ1-3 | TRBV12-3/TRBV12-4 | TGTGCCAGCAGTTATCAGGGATATGGAAACACCATATATTTT | CASSYQGYGNTIYF
- | many | TRBJ1-3 | TRBV12-3/TRBV12-4 | TGTGCCAGCAGTCCCCCGACAGTCTCTGGAAACACCATATATTTT | CASSPPTVSGNTIYF
- | many | TRBJ1-2 | TRBV6-5 | TGTGCCAGCAGTTACACACTTGACAGCTACTATGGCTACACCTTC | CASSYTLDSYYGYTF
- | - | TRBJ1-2 | TRBV28 | TGTGCCAGCAGTTTATTAGGGACACTCCCCGATGGCTACACCTTC | CASSLLGTLPDGYTF
- | many | TRBJ2-7 | TRBV7-2 | TGTGCCAGCAGCTTAAGACCCGAAGCGAGCTACGAGCAGTACTTC | CASSLRPEASYEQYF
TRBD2 | many | TRBJ2-3 | TRBV27 | TGTGCCAGCAGTTTATCCCCCTGGCTAGCGGGAGACACAGATACGCAGTATTTT | CASSLSPWLAGDTDTQYF
TRBD2 | many | TRBJ2-7 | TRBV20-1 | TGCAGTGCTAGAGTCAGCGGGAGTACTAACGAGCAGTACTTC | CSARVSGSTNEQYF
TRBD1 | many | TRBJ2-7 | TRBV28 | TGTGCCAGCAGGGGGACAGGGGGCTACGAGCAGTACTTC | CASRGTGGYEQYF
TRBD1 | few | TRBJ2-7 | TRBV6-2/TRBV6-3 | TGTGCCAGCAGCTCCTTGGGGGACAGCACCTACGAGCAGTACTTC | CASSSLGDSTYEQYF
- | many | TRBJ2-5 | TRBV6-9 | TGTGCCAGCATCAGGGGTCTAGCGGTGTACCAAGAGACCCAGTACTTC | CASIRGLAVYQETQYF
TRBD1 | - | TRBJ2-7 | TRBV6-5 | TGTGCCAGCAGATTACCGGGACAGGGACGGTCCTACGAGCAGTACTTC | CASRLPGQGRSYEQYF
TRBD1 | many | TRBJ1-2 | TRBV28 | TGTGCCAGCAGTCCAGCCGGGACAGGGGAGGGCTACACCTTC | CASSPAGTGEGYTF
- | many | TRBJ1-2 | TRBV20-1 | TGCAGTGCTAGGCTCGGGGGAGCGAACTATGGCTACACCTTC | CSARLGGANYGYTF
- | many | TRBJ1-1 | TRBV2 | TGTGCCAGCAGTGAAAAAGAGAGGGTGGGGAACACTGAAGCTTTCTTT | CASSEKERVGNTEAFF
- | many | TRBJ1-5 | TRBV12-3/TRBV12-4 | TGTGCCAGCAGTTTGTCGAGGGGGAATCAGCCCCAGCATTTT | CASSLSRGNQPQHF
- | many | TRBJ1-1 | TRBV6-2/TRBV6-3 | TGTGCCAGCAGGTGGGGCACTGAAGCTTTCTTT | CASRWGTEAFF